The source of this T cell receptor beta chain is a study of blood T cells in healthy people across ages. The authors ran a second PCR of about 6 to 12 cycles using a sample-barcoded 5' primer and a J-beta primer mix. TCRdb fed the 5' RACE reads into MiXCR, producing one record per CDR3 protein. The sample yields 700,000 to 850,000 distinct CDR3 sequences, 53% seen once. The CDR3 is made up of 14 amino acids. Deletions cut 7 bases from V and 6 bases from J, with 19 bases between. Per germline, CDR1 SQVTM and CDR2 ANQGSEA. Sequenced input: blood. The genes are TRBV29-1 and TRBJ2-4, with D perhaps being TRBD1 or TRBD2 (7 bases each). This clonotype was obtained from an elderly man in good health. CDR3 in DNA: TGCAGCGGTCGGGGGGCCCAGGGGGGAAACATTCAGTACTTC. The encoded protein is CSGRGAQGGNIQYF.